This record looks at one T cell receptor (beta chain) sequence and its context. The sample comes from a study of blood T cell repertoires in COVID-19. Study-level information: Samples of COVID-19 (acute and convalescent) were obtained from the United States, Italy and Spain.

Authors' data handling: Amplification with reference gene primers provided the estimates of nucleated cell counts. Profiling relied on immunoSEQ multiplex PCR, and the TCRdb table lists in-frame clones only, not all of them. V and J calls and clone size follow that table, whereas D and trimming were derived from the DNA. The sample records some 270,000 clones, over 75% being singletons. Donors were grouped by their self-reported clinical history. It was within 2 weeks before study entry that exposed participants met a COVID-19 case. Sample: PBMCs or T cells enriched from blood (not recorded which). The clonotype comes from a woman aged 35 to 49 who had been exposed to COVID-19.

The CDR3 DNA is TGTGCCAGCACGCCTCCGTTAGCTAACTATGGCTACACCTTC. Its translation: CASTPPLANYGYTF. This chain links TRBV7-9 with TRBJ1-2; D ambiguous. The ends were cut back, 7 bases at V and 0 bases at J, with 12 bases in the middle. The CDR3 is made up of 14 amino acids. Germline lookup yields CDR1 SEHNR and CDR2 FQNEAQ (reference sequence).